This T cell receptor (beta chain) was sequenced in a study of post-analysis software for immune sequencing data. Unique molecular identifiers were carried by the TCR beta cDNA libraries. Each CDR3 protein is one row after TCRdb ran MiXCR on the PCR reads. Of fewer than 850,000 distinct CDR3 sequences in the sample, roughly 29% were seen once. A single count supports this clonotype. Its matching antigen is unknown. Study-wide results and limits: Co-batched samples clustered tightly together by F measure.

The sequencing sample was made of blood. The clonotype originates from a girl between 5 and 17 years old with multiple sclerosis.

The chain's CDR3 is CSAQTIQGSTDTQYF. CDR3 DNA: TGCAGTGCCCAGACAATACAGGGGAGCACAGATACGCAGTATTTT. This rearrangement joins TRBV20-1 to TRBJ2-3, with TRBD1 matching over 7 bases. The CDR3 spans 15 residues. The trim removed 6 bases at V and 0 bases at J, leaving 9 bases unmatched. Germline values: CDR1 DFQATT, CDR2 SNEGSKA (reference sequence).